These 15 T cell receptor beta chains share one sample of origin, sequenced in a study of monozygotic twins with inflammatory bowel disease. TCRdb reprocessed the 5' RACE reads and stores each CDR3 protein as one record, lacking DNA. This repertoire includes 90,000 to 110,000 distinct CDR3 sequences. Sequenced material: blood. The source is a human donor with ulcerative colitis or Crohn's disease, or a healthy co-twin of an affected twin (not recorded which).

The chain is built from TRBV29-1 and TRBJ1-1; checking the TCRdb D call of TRBD1 is not possible without DNA. Germline V gene data show CDR1 as SQVTM and CDR2 as ANQGSEA. The CDR3 sequence is 13 residues long. The CDR3 sequence: CSVESWGDTEAFF.

The chain uses TRBV12-3 or TRBV12-4 and TRBJ1-1; TCRdb's D gene call, TRBD1, goes unchecked for lack of DNA. The length of the CDR3 is 15 residues. The chain's CDR3 is CASSRGAGLNTEAFF.

The genes are TRBV2 and TRBJ2-7; TCRdb reports TRBD1, a call that lacks DNA to check it against. Germline CDR1 reads SNHLY; CDR2 reads FYNNEI. There are 14 residues in the CDR3. The CDR3 loop reads CASSELTGPFEQYF.

This chain uses TRBV20-1 with TRBJ1-4. CDR3 size: 13 residues. CDR1 is DFQATT, CDR2 SNEGSKA, per germline (reference sequence). The CDR3: CSAIDRGNEKLFF.

The CDR3 region is CSARAGSGTSGDQETQYF. This chain links TRBV20-1 with TRBJ2-5; the TRBD2 assignment by TCRdb is unverifiable without DNA. This CDR3 has 18 amino acids. Germline CDR1 is DFQATT and CDR2 is SNEGSKA (reference sequence).

The V and J genes are TRBV27 and TRBJ2-1; as DNA is missing, the TRBD1 call by TCRdb cannot be tested. The CDR3 has 15 residues. Germline-derived CDR1 and CDR2 are MNHEY and SMNVEV (reference sequence). This CDR3 reads CASSLSDRWSNEQFF.

The rearrangement uses TRBV7-2 and TRBJ1-2; TCRdb's assignment of TRBD1 cannot be checked, as there is no DNA. CDR3 length: 16 residues. CDR1 and CDR2 (germline): SGHTA, FQGNSA. The CDR3 sequence: CASSLVGTGGAKGYTF. The complete variable domain, with remaining parts taken from reference TRBV7-2 and TRBJ1-2, reads GAGVSQSPSNKVTEKGKDVELRCDPISGHTALYWYRQSLGQGLEFLIYFQGNSAPDKSGLPSDRFSAERTGGSVSTLTIQRTQQEDSAVYLCASSLVGTGGAKGYTFGSGTRLTVV.

The chain uses TRBV5-1 and TRBJ2-3. Per the germline V gene, CDR1 is SGHRS and CDR2 is YFSETQ. The CDR3 has 13 residues. The CDR3 reads CASSTPSTDTQYF.

V is TRBV6-6 and J is TRBJ2-1; TCRdb lists TRBD2, though no DNA is available to test this call. Germline V gives CDR1 MNHNY, CDR2 SVGAGI (reference sequence). This CDR3 comprises 13 residues. The CDR3 reads CASRAPGYNEQFF.

The CDR3: CASSQNRAYSGNTIYF. This rearrangement joins TRBV5-1 to TRBJ1-3; TCRdb proposes TRBD1, but this gene call is untestable without DNA. The CDR3 covers 16 residues. In germline, CDR1 is SGHRS, CDR2 YFSETQ.

The V call is TRBV3-1, the J call TRBJ2-5; TCRdb's assignment of TRBD2 cannot be checked, as there is no DNA. In germline, CDR1 is LGHDT, CDR2 YNNKEL (reference sequence). The CDR3 length is 18 residues. The CDR3 loop is CASSQDWTSGGYQETQYF.

The chain uses TRBV27 and TRBJ1-6; the D gene TCRdb calls, TRBD1, cannot be checked with no DNA. CDR1 MNHEY and CDR2 SMNVEV come from the germline V gene (reference sequence). CDR3 length: 14 amino acids. CDR3 in amino acids: CASSRPGQGSPLHF.

The rearrangement joins TRBV7-6 to TRBJ2-7; without DNA, the TCRdb call of TRBD2 cannot be checked. This CDR3 has 14 amino acids. Germline V gives CDR1 SGHVS, CDR2 FNYEAQ. CDR3 amino acids: CASSQGLASYEQYF.

The chain joins TRBV4-2 to TRBJ2-5; TCRdb calls TRBD2, which cannot be checked without DNA. Germline V gives CDR1 LGHNA, CDR2 YNFKEQ. CDR3 length equals 16 residues. The CDR3 reads CASSLGTSGGEETQYF.

The chain couples TRBV5-1 to TRBJ2-3; TCRdb designates TRBD1, a call that cannot be tested without DNA. Germline V gene data show CDR1 as SGHRS and CDR2 as YFSETQ. CDR3 length equals 12 residues. The CDR3 region is CASSPPGDTQYF.